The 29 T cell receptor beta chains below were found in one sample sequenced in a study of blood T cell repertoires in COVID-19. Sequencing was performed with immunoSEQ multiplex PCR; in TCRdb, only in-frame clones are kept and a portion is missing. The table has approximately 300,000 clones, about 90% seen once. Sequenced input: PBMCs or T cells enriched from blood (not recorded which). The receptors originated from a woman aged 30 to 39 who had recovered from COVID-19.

The CDR3 reads CASSFLAGGQDTQYF. CDR3 nucleotides: TGCGCCAGCAGCTTTCTAGCGGGGGGGCAAGATACGCAGTATTTT. The V gene is TRBV5-1, the J gene TRBJ2-3, with 12 bases aligning to TRBD2. CDR1 SGHRS and CDR2 YFSETQ come from the germline V gene. CDR3 size: 15 residues. V shed 2 bases and J 5 bases; nucleotides not matched to a gene: 3.

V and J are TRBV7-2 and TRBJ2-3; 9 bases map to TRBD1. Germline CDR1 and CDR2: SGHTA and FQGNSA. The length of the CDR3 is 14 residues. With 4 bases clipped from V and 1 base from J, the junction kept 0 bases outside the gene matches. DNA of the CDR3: TGTGCCAGCAGCTGGGACAGGGGCACAGATACGCAGTATTTT. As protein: CASSWDRGTDTQYF.

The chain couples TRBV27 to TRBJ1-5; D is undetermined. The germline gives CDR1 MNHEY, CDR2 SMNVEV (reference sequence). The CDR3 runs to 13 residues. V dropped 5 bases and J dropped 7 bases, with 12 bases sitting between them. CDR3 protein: CASSPTRGQPQHF. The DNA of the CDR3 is TGTGCCAGCAGTCCAACCCGAGGGCAGCCCCAGCATTTT.

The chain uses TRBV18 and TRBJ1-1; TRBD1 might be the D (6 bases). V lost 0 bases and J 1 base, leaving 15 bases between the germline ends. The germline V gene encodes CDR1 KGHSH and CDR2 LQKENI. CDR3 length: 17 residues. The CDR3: CASSPPYRAGENTEAFF. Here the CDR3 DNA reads TGTGCCAGCTCACCACCTTACAGGGCTGGAGAGAACACTGAAGCTTTCTTT. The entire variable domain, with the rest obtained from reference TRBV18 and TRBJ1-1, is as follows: NAGVMQNPRHLVRRRGQEARLRCSPMKGHSHVYWYRQLPEEGLKFMVYLQKENIIDESGMPKERFSAEFPKEGPSILRIQQVVRGDSAAYFCASSPPYRAGENTEAFFGQGTRLTVV.

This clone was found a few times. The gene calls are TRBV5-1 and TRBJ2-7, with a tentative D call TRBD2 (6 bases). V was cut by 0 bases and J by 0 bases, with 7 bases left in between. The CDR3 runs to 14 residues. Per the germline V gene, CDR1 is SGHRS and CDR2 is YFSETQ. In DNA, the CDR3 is TGCGCCAGCAGCTTGGGGCGGGACTCCTACGAGCAGTACTTC. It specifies CASSLGRDSYEQYF.

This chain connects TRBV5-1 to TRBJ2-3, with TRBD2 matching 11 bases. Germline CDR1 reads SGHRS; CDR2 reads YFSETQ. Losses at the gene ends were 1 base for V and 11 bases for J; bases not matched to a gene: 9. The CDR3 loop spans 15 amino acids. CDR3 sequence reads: CASSLPSGGSRMQYF. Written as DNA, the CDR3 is TGCGCCAGCAGCTTGCCTAGCGGGGGGTCGAGGATGCAGTATTTT.

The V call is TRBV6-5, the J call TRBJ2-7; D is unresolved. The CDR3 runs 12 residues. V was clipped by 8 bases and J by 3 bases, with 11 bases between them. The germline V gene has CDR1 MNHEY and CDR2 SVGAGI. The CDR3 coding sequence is TGTGCCAGCGGGCTCGATAGCTACGAGCAGTACTTC. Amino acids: CASGLDSYEQYF.

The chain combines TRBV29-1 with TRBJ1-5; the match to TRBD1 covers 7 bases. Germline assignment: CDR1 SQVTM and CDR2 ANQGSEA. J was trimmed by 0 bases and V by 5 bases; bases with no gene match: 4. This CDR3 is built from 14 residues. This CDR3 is CSVSGTDSNQPQHF. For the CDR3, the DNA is TGCAGCGTTTCCGGGACAGATAGCAATCAGCCCCAGCATTTT.

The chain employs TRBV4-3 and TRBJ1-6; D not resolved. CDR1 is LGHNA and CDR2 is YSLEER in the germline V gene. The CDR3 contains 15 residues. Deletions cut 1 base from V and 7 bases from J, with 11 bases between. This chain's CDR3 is CASSQGRDTNSPLHF. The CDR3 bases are TGCGCCAGCAGCCAAGGTCGCGACACCAATTCACCCCTCCACTTT.

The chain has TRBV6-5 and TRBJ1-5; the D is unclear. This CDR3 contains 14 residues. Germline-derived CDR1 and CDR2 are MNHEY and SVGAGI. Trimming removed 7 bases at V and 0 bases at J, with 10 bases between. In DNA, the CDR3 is TGTGCCAGCACCGAAGAGATTAGCAATCAGCCCCAGCATTTT. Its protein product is CASTEEISNQPQHF.

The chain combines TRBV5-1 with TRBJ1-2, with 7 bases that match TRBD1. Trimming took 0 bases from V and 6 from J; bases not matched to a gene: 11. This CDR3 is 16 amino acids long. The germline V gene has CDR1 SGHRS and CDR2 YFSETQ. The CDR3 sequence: CASSLGATGLVNGYTF. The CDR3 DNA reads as TGCGCCAGCAGCTTGGGGGCGACAGGGTTGGTGAATGGCTACACCTTC.

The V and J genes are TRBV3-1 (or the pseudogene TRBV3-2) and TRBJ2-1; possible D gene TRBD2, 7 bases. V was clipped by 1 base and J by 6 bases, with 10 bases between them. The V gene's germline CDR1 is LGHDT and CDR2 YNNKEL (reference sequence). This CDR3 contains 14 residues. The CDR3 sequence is CASSQGGGRNEQFF. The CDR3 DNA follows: TGTGCCAGCAGCCAAGGCGGGGGCCGCAATGAGCAGTTCTTC.

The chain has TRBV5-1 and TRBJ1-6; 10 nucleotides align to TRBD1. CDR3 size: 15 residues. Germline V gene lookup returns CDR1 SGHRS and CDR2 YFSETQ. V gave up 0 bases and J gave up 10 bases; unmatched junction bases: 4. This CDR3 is CASSLGDRGWSPLHF. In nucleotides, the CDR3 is TGCGCCAGCAGCTTGGGGGACAGGGGATGGTCACCCCTCCACTTT.

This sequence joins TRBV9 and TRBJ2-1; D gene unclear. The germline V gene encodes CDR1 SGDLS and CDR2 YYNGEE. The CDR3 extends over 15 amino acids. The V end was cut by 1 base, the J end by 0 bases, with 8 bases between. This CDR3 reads CASSVTTTSYNEQFF. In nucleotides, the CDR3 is TGTGCCAGCAGCGTAACTACAACCTCCTACAATGAGCAGTTCTTC.

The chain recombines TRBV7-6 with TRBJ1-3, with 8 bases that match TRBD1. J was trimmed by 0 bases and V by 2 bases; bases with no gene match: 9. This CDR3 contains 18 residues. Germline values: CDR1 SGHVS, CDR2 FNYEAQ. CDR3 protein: CASSLSRTGPISGNTIYF. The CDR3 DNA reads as TGTGCCAGCAGCTTAAGTCGGACAGGGCCCATCTCTGGAAACACCATATATTTT.

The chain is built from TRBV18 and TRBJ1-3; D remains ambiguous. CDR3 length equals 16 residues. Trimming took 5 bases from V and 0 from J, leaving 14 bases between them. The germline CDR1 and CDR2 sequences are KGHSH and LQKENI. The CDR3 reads CASSSPFVSSGNTIYF. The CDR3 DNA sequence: TGTGCCAGCTCATCCCCATTCGTGAGCTCTGGAAACACCATATATTTT.

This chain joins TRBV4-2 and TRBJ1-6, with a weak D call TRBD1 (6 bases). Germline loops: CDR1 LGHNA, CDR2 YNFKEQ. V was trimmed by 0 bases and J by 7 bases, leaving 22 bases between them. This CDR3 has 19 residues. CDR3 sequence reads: CASSQDIRGRGGSNSPLHF. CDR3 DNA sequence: TGTGCCAGCAGCCAAGATATTAGGGGCAGGGGTGGTTCGAATTCACCCCTCCACTTT.

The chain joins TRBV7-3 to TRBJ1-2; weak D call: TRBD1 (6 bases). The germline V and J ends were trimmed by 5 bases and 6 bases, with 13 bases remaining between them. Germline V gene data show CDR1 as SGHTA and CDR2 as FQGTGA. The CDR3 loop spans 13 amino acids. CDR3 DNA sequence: TGTGCCAGCAGCACGGGGAGGGACAATGGCTACACCTTC. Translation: CASSTGRDNGYTF.

CDR3 sequence (DNA): TGTGCCAGCAGCAGCGCTGACTATAATTCACCCCTCCACTTT. The encoded protein is CASSSADYNSPLHF. V is TRBV7-2 and J is TRBJ1-6; D not certain. CDR1 and CDR2 from the germline V gene are SGHTA and FQGNSA. The CDR3 is 14 residues long. V lost 5 bases and J 3 bases, leaving 8 bases between the germline ends. The variable domain in full, completed from reference TRBV7-2 and TRBJ1-6, reads GAGVSQSPSNKVTEKGKDVELRCDPISGHTALYWYRQSLGQGLEFLIYFQGNSAPDKSGLPSDRFSAERTGGSVSTLTIQRTQQEDSAVYLCASSSADYNSPLHFGNGTRLTVT.

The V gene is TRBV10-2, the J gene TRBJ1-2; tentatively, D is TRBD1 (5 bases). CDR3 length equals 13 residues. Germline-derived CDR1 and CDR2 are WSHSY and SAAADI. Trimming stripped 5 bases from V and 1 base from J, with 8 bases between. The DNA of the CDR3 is TGCGCCAGCAGTATGGACAATAACTATGGCTACACCTTC. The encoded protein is CASSMDNNYGYTF.

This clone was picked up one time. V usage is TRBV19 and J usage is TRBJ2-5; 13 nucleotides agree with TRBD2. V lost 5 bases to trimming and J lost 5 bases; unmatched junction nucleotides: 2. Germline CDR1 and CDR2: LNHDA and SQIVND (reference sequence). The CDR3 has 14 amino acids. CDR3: CASSWTSGGETQYF. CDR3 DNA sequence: TGTGCCAGTAGTTGGACTAGCGGGGGCGAGACCCAGTACTTC.

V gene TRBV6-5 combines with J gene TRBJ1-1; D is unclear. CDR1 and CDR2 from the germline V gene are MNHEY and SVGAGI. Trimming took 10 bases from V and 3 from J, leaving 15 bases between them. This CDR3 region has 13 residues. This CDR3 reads CATSRVADTEAFF. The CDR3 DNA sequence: TGTGCCACAAGTAGGGTAGCGGACACTGAAGCTTTCTTT.

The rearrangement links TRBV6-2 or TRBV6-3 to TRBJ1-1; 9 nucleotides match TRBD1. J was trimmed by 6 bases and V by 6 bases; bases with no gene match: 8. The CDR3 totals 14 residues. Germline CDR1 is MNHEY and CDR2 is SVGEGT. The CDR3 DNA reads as TGTGCCAGCAGCCCGGGACAGGGTTACGCTGAAGCTTTCTTT. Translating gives CASSPGQGYAEAFF.

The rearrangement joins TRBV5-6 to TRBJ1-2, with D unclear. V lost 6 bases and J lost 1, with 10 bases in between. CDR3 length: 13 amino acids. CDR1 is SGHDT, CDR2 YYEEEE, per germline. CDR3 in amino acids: CASTTQNNYGYTF. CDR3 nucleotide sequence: TGTGCCAGCACCACACAGAATAACTATGGCTACACCTTC.

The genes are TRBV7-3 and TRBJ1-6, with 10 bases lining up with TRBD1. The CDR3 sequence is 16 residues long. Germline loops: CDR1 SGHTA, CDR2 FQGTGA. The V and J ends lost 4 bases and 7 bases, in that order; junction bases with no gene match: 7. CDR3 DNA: TGTGCCAGCAGCTGGGGCGGGACAGGGGTGAATTCACCCCTCCACTTT. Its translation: CASSWGGTGVNSPLHF.

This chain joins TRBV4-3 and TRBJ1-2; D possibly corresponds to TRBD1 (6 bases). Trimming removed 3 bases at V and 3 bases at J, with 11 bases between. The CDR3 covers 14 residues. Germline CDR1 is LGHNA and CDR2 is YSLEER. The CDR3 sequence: CASSQAGQHYGYTF. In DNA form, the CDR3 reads TGCGCCAGCAGCCAGGCAGGACAGCACTATGGCTACACCTTC.

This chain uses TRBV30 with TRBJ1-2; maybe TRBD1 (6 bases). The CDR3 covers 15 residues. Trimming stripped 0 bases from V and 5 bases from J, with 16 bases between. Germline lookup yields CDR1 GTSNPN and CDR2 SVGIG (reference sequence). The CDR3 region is CAWSVLVQGRYGYTF. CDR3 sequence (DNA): TGTGCCTGGAGTGTATTGGTGCAGGGGAGATATGGCTACACCTTC. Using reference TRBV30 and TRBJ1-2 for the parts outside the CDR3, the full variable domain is SQTIHQWPATLVQPVGSPLSLECTVEGTSNPNLYWYRQAAGRGLQLLFYSVGIGQISSEVPQNLSASRPQDRQFILSSKKLLLSDSGFYLCAWSVLVQGRYGYTFGSGTRLTVV.

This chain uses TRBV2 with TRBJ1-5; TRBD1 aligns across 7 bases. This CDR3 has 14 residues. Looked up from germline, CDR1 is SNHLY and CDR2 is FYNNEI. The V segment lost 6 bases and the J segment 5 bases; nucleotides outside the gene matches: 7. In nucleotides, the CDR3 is TGTGCCAGCAGCCGCACAGGGGCCCATCAGCCCCAGCATTTT. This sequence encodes CASSRTGAHQPQHF. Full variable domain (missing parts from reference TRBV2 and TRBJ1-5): EPEVTQTPSHQVTQMGQEVILRCVPISNHLYFYWYRQILGQKVEFLVSFYNNEISEKSEIFDDQFSVERPDGSNFTLKIRSTKLEDSAMYFCASSRTGAHQPQHFGDGTRLSIL.

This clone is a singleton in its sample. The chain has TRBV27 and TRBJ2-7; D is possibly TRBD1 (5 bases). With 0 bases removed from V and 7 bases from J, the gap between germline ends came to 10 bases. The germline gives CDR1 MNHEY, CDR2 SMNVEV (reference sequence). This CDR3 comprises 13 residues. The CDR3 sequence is CASSLSNRREQYF. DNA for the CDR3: TGTGCCAGCAGTTTATCGAACAGGCGGGAGCAGTACTTC.